This T cell receptor beta chain came from a study of identifying expanded T cells in peripheral blood. Study-wide points: Over two and four weeks, about 15 and 19 clones changed, versus approximately 1.1 between replicates. Across healthy donors, higher total template counts meant significantly greater roughly 2-week count variance.

Measured with immunoSEQ multiplex PCR; TCRdb has only the in-frame clones, and not every one. The repertoire has under 100,000 clones, roughly 89% of them found once; the top ten carry roughly 7%. CDR1 and CDR2 (germline): SNHLY, FYNNEI. The CDR3 consists of 14 residues. V gave up 10 bases and J gave up 4 bases, with 16 bases separating them. Points on this clone: What it binds is not known.

Collection occurred without any documented infections or immune events in donors. This clonotype was sampled from a person aged 18-69 years in good health. The sequencing sample was made of blood. The gene calls are TRBV2 and TRBJ1-4; D is unresolved. CDR3 region: CATTRRAINEKLFF. CDR3 bases: TGTGCCACTACGAGGCGAGCAATTAATGAAAAACTGTTTTTT.